This T cell receptor beta chain was recovered during a study of cytotoxic CD8 clonotypes in ibrutinib-treated CLL. Across the study: The subjects consisted of ten to twelve relapsed/refractory and 15 treatment-naive individuals, with about 17 IGHV unmutated.

Produced via immunoSEQ multiplex PCR; TCRdb's table is partial and in-frame only. This table holds about 130,000 clones, approximately 85% found once. Comment on this clone: Its target is unknown.

Study-level points and caveats: T-cell clonality at baseline went above that of age-matched healthy donors and rose and fell with circulating CD8+ T-cell counts. There were few public clonotypes, and on treatment they contracted or stayed stable.

TCR beta libraries used about 2.2 micrograms of genomic DNA from cryopreserved PBMCs. The germline V and J ends were trimmed by 4 bases and 3 bases, with 13 bases remaining between them. This CDR3 comprises 14 residues. The sequence came from a human donor with chronic lymphocytic leukemia. The rearrangement joins TRBV5-7 to TRBJ1-1, with D perhaps matching TRBD1 (6 bases). TRBV5-7 is an open reading frame whose function is uncertain. Sequencing was performed on PBMCs, taken after 24 months of ibrutinib treatment. The CDR3 is CASSPHREDTEAFF. The CDR3 DNA follows: TGTGCCAGCAGCCCCCACAGGGAGGACACTGAAGCTTTCTTT.